These 16 T cell receptor beta chains originate from one sample sequenced in a study of early T cells in non-severe SARS-CoV-2 infection. TCRdb ran MiXCR on the 5' RACE reads and lists one entry per CDR3 protein. The table records fewer than 55,000 distinct CDR3 sequences, about 9.7% of them present only once. Material: whole blood. Receptor source: an adult who was a healthcare worker with PCR-confirmed SARS-CoV-2 infection or an uninfected control (not recorded which).

This clonotype was counted ten times or more. The rearrangement joins TRBV3-1 to TRBJ2-7; D is uncertain. V lost 0 bases to trimming and J lost 3 bases, with 9 bases between them. Germline CDR1 is LGHDT and CDR2 is YNNKEL (reference sequence). The CDR3 loop spans 14 amino acids. CDR3 bases: TGTGCCAGCAGCCAAGATCTAGGCAGCTACGAGCAGTACTTC. It specifies CASSQDLGSYEQYF.

There are many counts of this clonotype. The J gene is TRBJ2-7, the V gene TRBV7-2; D gene ambiguous. Germline lookup yields CDR1 SGHTA and CDR2 FQGNSA. CDR3 size: 17 residues. Trimming pared 0 bases from V and 0 bases from J, leaving 15 bases between. In DNA form, the CDR3 reads TGTGCCAGCAGCTTAGCGCTAAGTGGCGGATCCTCCTACGAGCAGTACTTC. This translates into CASSLALSGGSSYEQYF.

In this sample, this clonotype turned up many times. The chain recombines TRBV7-9 with TRBJ2-7; 10 nucleotides agree with TRBD2. The CDR3 sequence is 16 residues long. The germline V gene encodes CDR1 SEHNR and CDR2 FQNEAQ (reference sequence). Trimming at V came to 2 bases and at J to 9 bases, leaving 13 bases not matched to a gene. Here the CDR3 reads CASSLYLAGVPEGQYF. DNA of the CDR3: TGTGCCAGCAGCTTATACCTAGCGGGGGTCCCTGAAGGGCAGTACTTC.

In its sample, this clonotype was seen many times. This sequence joins TRBV6-5 and TRBJ2-1, with unresolved D. V was pared by 6 bases and J by 3 bases, with 15 bases between. Germline CDR1 and CDR2: MNHEY and SVGAGI. The CDR3 has 15 residues. CDR3 protein: CASSFTKADYNEQFF. The CDR3 nucleotides are TGTGCCAGCAGCTTTACTAAGGCGGACTACAATGAGCAGTTCTTC.

At least ten counts were recorded for this clonotype. V and J are TRBV11-2 and TRBJ2-5, with D uncertain. The V end lost 4 bases, the J end lost 3 bases, and 6 bases lay between the germline ends. The CDR3 loop spans 12 amino acids. The germline CDR1 and CDR2 sequences are SGHAT and FQNNGV. CDR3 region: CASSWGEETQYF. The CDR3 DNA reads as TGTGCCAGCAGCTGGGGTGAAGAGACCCAGTACTTC.

The chain couples TRBV29-1 to TRBJ2-3; possibly TRBD1 or TRBD2 for D (5 bases each). This CDR3 is 12 amino acids long. V lost 6 bases, J lost 3 bases, and 10 bases lay in between. Germline lookup yields CDR1 SQVTM and CDR2 ANQGSEA. The CDR3 nucleotides read TGCAGCGTGAGGGGACCAACAGATACGCAGTATTTT. Protein: CSVRGPTDTQYF.

This clonotype occurred a few times. This chain links TRBV27 with TRBJ1-1, with D perhaps TRBD1 (5 bases). CDR1 and CDR2 (germline): MNHEY, SMNVEV (reference sequence). The CDR3 totals 13 residues. V was clipped by 3 bases and J by 5 bases, with 10 bases between them. The CDR3 is CASSFWGGTEAFF. The CDR3 DNA follows: TGTGCCAGCAGTTTTTGGGGGGGAACTGAAGCTTTCTTT.

This clonotype was seen only a few times. The CDR3 nucleotides are TGTGCCAGCAGTTTAGGGTCACGGCGAAGATATGGCTACACCTTC. Amino acid sequence: CASSLGSRRRYGYTF. The chain uses TRBV6-6 and TRBJ1-2; D gene unclear. The CDR3 contains 15 residues. Germline-derived CDR1 and CDR2 are MNHNY and SVGAGI (reference sequence). Trimming shortened V by 4 bases and J by 5 bases, and 17 bases separated the two germline ends.

This clonotype was seen ten or more times. The V and J genes are TRBV2 and TRBJ2-7; a weak D match, TRBD1 (5 bases). CDR1 is SNHLY and CDR2 is FYNNEI in the germline V gene. This CDR3 spans 16 amino acids. V gave up 5 bases and J gave up 1 base, with 18 bases separating them. The CDR3 loop is CASSYPATGGSYEQYF. The CDR3 nucleotides are TGTGCCAGCAGTTACCCGGCAACAGGTGGTTCCTACGAGCAGTACTTC.

The table lists this clonotype with many counts. V gene TRBV7-2 combines with J gene TRBJ2-5; D is ambiguous. Trimming shortened V by 3 bases and J by 2 bases, and 13 bases separated the two germline ends. Germline CDR1 reads SGHTA; CDR2 reads FQGNSA. The CDR3 sequence is 15 residues long. The CDR3 spells CASSFRMSGQETQYF. CDR3 bases: TGTGCCAGCAGCTTCCGGATGAGTGGTCAAGAGACCCAGTACTTC. The entire variable domain, with the rest obtained from reference TRBV7-2 and TRBJ2-5, is as follows: GAGVSQSPSNKVTEKGKDVELRCDPISGHTALYWYRQSLGQGLEFLIYFQGNSAPDKSGLPSDRFSAERTGGSVSTLTIQRTQQEDSAVYLCASSFRMSGQETQYFGPGTRLLVL.

V is TRBV10-3 and J is TRBJ1-4; 9 bases are a match to TRBD1. Per germline, CDR1 ENHRY and CDR2 SYGVKD. The length of the CDR3 is 13 residues. With V trimmed by 6 bases and J by 5 bases, 1 base remained unmatched. The CDR3 DNA reads as TGTGCCATCAGAGGGACAGGGAATGAAAAACTGTTTTTT. Its protein product is CAIRGTGNEKLFF.

This clonotype was detected ten times or more. The V gene is TRBV27, the J gene TRBJ2-1, with TRBD1 matching over 9 bases. V trimming: 2 bases; J trimming: 8 bases; junction bases outside the gene matches: 4. Per the germline V gene, CDR1 is MNHEY and CDR2 is SMNVEV (reference sequence). CDR3 length equals 14 residues. The chain's CDR3 is CASSLNRGQDEQFF. CDR3 sequence (DNA): TGTGCCAGCAGTTTAAACAGGGGGCAGGATGAGCAGTTCTTC.

The chain couples TRBV5-1 to TRBJ1-1, with TRBD1 as a possible D gene (6 bases). CDR3 length: 14 residues. The germline V gene encodes CDR1 SGHRS and CDR2 YFSETQ. V was cut by 0 bases and J by 1 base, with 7 bases left in between. The CDR3 bases are TGCGCCAGCAGCTTGGAGACAGGGAACACTGAAGCTTTCTTT. Translating gives CASSLETGNTEAFF.

CDR3 amino acids: CASSSDRKLFF. CDR3 nucleotide sequence: TGTGCCAGCAGTTCTGACAGAAAACTGTTTTTT. The genes are TRBV2 and TRBJ1-4; D may be TRBD1 (5 bases). Trimming shortened V by 5 bases and J by 10 bases, and 8 bases separated the two germline ends. Germline V gives CDR1 SNHLY, CDR2 FYNNEI. This CDR3 contains 11 residues.

Many counts were recorded for this clonotype. J is TRBJ2-1 and V is TRBV25-1; a weak D match, TRBD1 (5 bases). This CDR3 is 13 amino acids long. CDR1 is MGHDK, CDR2 SYGVNS, per germline. Trimming took off 3 bases at V and 7 bases at J, with 10 bases between the two ends. The CDR3 bases are TGTGCCAGCAGTGAGTCTGGACAAAATGAGCAGTTCTTC. Translation gives CASSESGQNEQFF.

The chain joins TRBV7-9 to TRBJ2-2; no definite D call. This CDR3 comprises 13 residues. The germline V gene encodes CDR1 SEHNR and CDR2 FQNEAQ (reference sequence). V gave up 3 bases and J gave up 7 bases, with 9 bases separating them. The CDR3 loop is CASSFLALGELFF. The CDR3 DNA reads as TGTGCCAGCAGCTTCTTAGCCCTCGGGGAGCTGTTTTTT.